One and the same sample provided the 15 T cell receptor beta chains below, sequenced in a study of shared clonotypes between healthy human individuals. The data were produced by immunoSEQ multiplex PCR, yet TCRdb's version contains in-frame clones alone and is incomplete. The table includes 2 million to 3 million clones, roughly 93% detected once. The sequencing sample was made of naive CD4+ T cells from PBMCs. Subset specified: CD45RA+ positively selected. These receptors were collected from a man between 18 and 35 years old in good health. Some clones in this sample may be carry-over from other donors' samples.

This chain connects TRBV9 to TRBJ2-1; 9 bases match TRBD2. Germline assignment: CDR1 SGDLS and CDR2 YYNGEE. The CDR3 totals 15 residues. V gave up 4 bases and J gave up 8 bases; unmatched junction bases: 10. The CDR3 loop is CASSPGTSLGYEQFF. The CDR3 DNA is TGTGCCAGCAGCCCCGGGACTAGCCTTGGGTATGAGCAGTTCTTC.

The J gene is TRBJ2-5, the V gene TRBV18; no firm D call. The CDR3 length is 13 residues. The V end lost 3 bases, the J end lost 7 bases, and 12 bases lay between the germline ends. Germline CDR1 and CDR2: KGHSH and LQKENI. Written as DNA, the CDR3 is TGTGCCAGCTCACCTTCGGGTGAAGCGACCCAGTACTTC. Protein product: CASSPSGEATQYF.

The chain joins TRBV28 to TRBJ1-5, with a possible D match to TRBD1 (5 bases). Trimming pared 4 bases from V and 7 bases from J, leaving 14 bases between. This CDR3 region has 14 residues. Germline V gene sequence: CDR1 MDHEN, CDR2 SYDVKM. The CDR3 DNA is TGTGCCAGCAGTTCACCACAGGATGTCCAGCCCCAGCATTTT. Translated: CASSSPQDVQPQHF.

With regard to this clone: Other DNA sequences from this sample encode an identical CDR3 as well. The V call is TRBV4-2, the J call TRBJ1-5, with 10 bases aligning to TRBD1. Germline V lookup: CDR1 LGHNA, CDR2 YNFKEQ. The CDR3 loop spans 15 amino acids. The ends lost 3 bases at V and 7 bases at J; junction bases unmatched: 6. This CDR3 is CASSQGDRGVQPQHF. The CDR3 bases are TGTGCCAGCAGCCAGGGGGACAGGGGAGTCCAGCCCCAGCATTTT.

DNA for the CDR3: TGTGCCAGCGATGGAGTTACCGGGGAGCTGTTTTTT. Protein sequence: CASDGVTGELFF. The chain links TRBV28 to TRBJ2-2; D remains ambiguous. This CDR3 contains 12 residues. V lost 8 bases, J lost 5 bases, and 9 bases lay in between. Germline CDR1 reads MDHEN; CDR2 reads SYDVKM.

The genes are TRBV27 and TRBJ2-1; possibly TRBD1 or TRBD2 for D (6 bases each). The CDR3 has 13 amino acids. CDR1 MNHEY and CDR2 SMNVEV come from the germline V gene (reference sequence). The germline V and J ends were trimmed by 3 bases and 9 bases, with 12 bases remaining between them. The CDR3 here is CASSFGGRGEQFF. The CDR3 coding sequence is TGTGCCAGCAGTTTCGGGGGCAGGGGTGAGCAGTTCTTC.

The chain combines TRBV6-6 with TRBJ2-1, with a possible D match to TRBD2 (6 bases). Trimming cost V 2 bases and J 3 bases, with 11 bases left between them. CDR1 is MNHNY and CDR2 is SVGAGI in the germline V gene (reference sequence). This CDR3 is 15 amino acids long. The CDR3: CASSYERAGYNEQFF. Here the CDR3 DNA reads TGTGCCAGCAGTTACGAGCGGGCTGGCTACAATGAGCAGTTCTTC.

The V and J genes are TRBV19 and TRBJ1-5; D is perhaps TRBD1 (6 bases). V was shortened by 8 bases and J by 1 base, with 21 bases between the two germline ends. The germline gives CDR1 LNHDA, CDR2 SQIVND (reference sequence). This CDR3 is 17 amino acids long. In DNA, the CDR3 is TGTGCCAGTGCCCCCATACGGGGAGGGACAAGCAATCAGCCCCAGCATTTT. Translation: CASAPIRGGTSNQPQHF.

This clone was observed a single time. The chain uses TRBV19 and TRBJ2-5; D may be TRBD1 (5 bases). The CDR3 has 14 residues. Germline V CDR1 and CDR2: LNHDA, SQIVND (reference sequence). With 1 base removed from V and 5 bases from J, the gap between germline ends came to 11 bases. The CDR3 DNA is TGTGCCAGTAGTATAGGCAGGGTCGGGGAGACCCAGTACTTC. The encoded protein is CASSIGRVGETQYF.

The genes are TRBV4-3 and TRBJ2-7; the match to TRBD2 covers 8 bases. Germline V CDR1 and CDR2: LGHNA, YSLEER. Trimming at V came to 1 base and at J to 3 bases, leaving 14 bases not matched to a gene. The CDR3 has 18 residues. The CDR3 nucleotides are TGCGCCAGCAGCCAAGGCGGGGGAGCGGGAGAAGGTTTCTACGAGCAGTACTTC. Translated: CASSQGGGAGEGFYEQYF.

The V gene is TRBV5-1, the J gene TRBJ2-7; 10 positions agree with TRBD1. Germline CDR1 SGHRS, CDR2 YFSETQ. The junction had 13 bases not matched to a gene; V was cut back by 5 bases and J by 2 bases. CDR3 length: 17 residues. The CDR3 loop reads CASRLRPGQGITYEQYF. CDR3 nucleotides: TGCGCCAGCAGGTTACGCCCGGGACAGGGGATAACCTACGAGCAGTACTTC.

The V gene is TRBV18, the J gene TRBJ2-1; D perhaps matches TRBD1 (5 bases). Between the trimmed V and J ends, which lost 1 base and 6 bases, there was a span of 13 bases. The CDR3 is 15 residues long. The V gene's germline CDR1 is KGHSH and CDR2 LQKENI. Here the CDR3 DNA reads TGTGCCAGCTCACCACGCGGACCTCAGGGCAATGAGCAGTTCTTC. This encodes CASSPRGPQGNEQFF.

The chain uses TRBV28 and TRBJ1-5; 11 bases align to TRBD1. Trimming removed 4 bases from V and 5 bases from J; junction bases left unmatched: 10. The germline gives CDR1 MDHEN, CDR2 SYDVKM. CDR3 size: 17 residues. The CDR3 sequence: CASSSPDRGRGDQPQHF. For the CDR3, the DNA is TGTGCCAGCAGTTCCCCGGACAGGGGGCGCGGTGATCAGCCCCAGCATTTT.

The genes are TRBV4-3 and TRBJ1-1; tentative D call: TRBD1 (5 bases). The CDR3 sequence is 18 residues long. Trimming cost V 2 bases and J 1 base, with 20 bases left between them. Germline V CDR1 and CDR2: LGHNA, YSLEER. The CDR3 DNA reads as TGCGCCAGCAGCCAACACATAATGGCGGCGGGGGGGAACACTGAAGCTTTCTTT. This encodes CASSQHIMAAGGNTEAFF.

The chain combines TRBV7-2 with TRBJ2-7; TRBD2 aligns across 14 bases. V gave up 1 base and J gave up 3 bases; unmatched junction bases: 8. Germline CDR1 reads SGHTA; CDR2 reads FQGNSA. The CDR3 has 18 residues. The CDR3 DNA reads as TGTGCCAGCAGCTTAGTGCCGGGACTAGCGGGAGAGGACTACGAGCAGTACTTC. Protein sequence: CASSLVPGLAGEDYEQYF.